Sequencing of this T cell receptor beta chain was carried out in a study of vaccination effects on CD4 cells after COVID-19. Turning to the study itself: It was a median of 72 days after the second dose that post-vaccine samples were obtained.

Concerning this clone: Antigen: not known.

Study-level points and caveats: Infection- and vaccine-induced clones contracted markedly late after vaccination. From healthy vaccinees, only 1 of 255 vaccine-induced clones also reacted to common cold coronaviruses. Only a few convalescent patients and no early post-infection timepoints featured in the study.

Clones were sequenced by immunoSEQ multiplex PCR, and TCRdb holds only the in-frame ones, with some missing. The repertoire has more than 20,000 clones, more than 60% of them found once; the top ten carry 7.8%. V was pared by 5 bases and J by 10 bases, with 9 bases of the junction left unmatched. The CDR3 loop spans 13 amino acids. Germline assignment: CDR1 SEHNR and CDR2 FQNEAQ (reference sequence). In the ViraFEST assay, antigen-specific CD4+ clonotypes were identified by expansion after peptide-pool stimulation. CD4+ T cell isolation took place after 10 days of culture. The vaccine given was either BNT162b2 or mRNA-1273, in two doses.

The sample in question was CD4+ T cells from PBMCs cultured with SARS-CoV-2 spike peptides, obtained after COVID-19 vaccination. The chain has TRBV7-9 and TRBJ1-1; 8 positions match TRBD1. This TCR was recovered from a human donor who received a COVID-19 vaccine. In DNA, the CDR3 is TGTGCCAGCAGCCCGGACAGGGCCTCTGTAGCTTTCTTT. Its protein is CASSPDRASVAFF. The full variable domain, in which reference TRBV7-9 and TRBJ1-1 provide the parts outside the CDR3, is DTGVSQNPRHKITKRGQNVTFRCDPISEHNRLYWYRQTLGQGPEFLTYFQNEAQLEKSRLLSDRFSAERPKGSFSTLEIQRTEQGDSAMYLCASSPDRASVAFFGQGTRLTVV.